This T cell receptor beta chain came from a study of T cells in tuberculosis (dated by TCRdb to 2016 to 2019). A note on the overall study: The study combined CD1B tetramers and high-throughput TCR immunosequencing to characterize T cells specific for the mycobacterial lipid antigen glucose monomycolate (GMM). In a South African clinical cohort, IGRA-negative adolescents, IGRA-positive adolescents with latent tuberculosis and adults with active tuberculosis were compared, with nine to eleven people in each group. Broader findings and caveats from the paper: Compared with IGRA-negative controls, TCR-alpha repertoires from active tuberculosis had smaller mean NN-distances to GMM-specific TCRs, which suggests clonal expansion of these TCRs. The smaller NN-distances were partly driven by shorter CDR3-alpha lengths in active tuberculosis patients, and the difference for TCR-beta did not reach statistical significance. An accuracy of about 90% (AUROC roughly 0.87) was reached by a classifier using the diverse GMM-specific repertoire, compared with around 70% accuracy when GEM motif frequencies were used. Which clinical samples got chosen depended on the availability of cryopreserved specimens, and the active tuberculosis cases were adults, whereas the controls were adolescents.

Remarks on this clone: No antigen is known for it. The sample holds no much larger clone one base away, and base qualities are not on file.

Cut back by 0 bases and 2 bases, the V and J ends lie 8 bases apart. The CDR3, from cysteine to phenylalanine, totals 14 residues. Here the CDR3 DNA is all that survives: 42 bases in frame from base 1. CDR1 and CDR2, per the germline V gene (reference sequence), are LNHDA and SQIVND. At study entry, a tuberculin skin test and the QuantiFERON-TB GOLD In-Tube IGRA were used to screen adolescents for latent tuberculosis infection. Immunosequencing was performed on unsorted cryopreserved PBMC, with some 98,000 T cells per clinical donor covered on average. Eleven high schools in the Worcester region of the Western Cape, South Africa, served as enrollment sites for adolescents aged 12 to 18 years. Roughly ten M. tuberculosis-infected and ten uninfected adolescents were selected with matching for age and sex. PBMC from adolescents were isolated by density centrifugation from freshly drawn heparinized blood and then cryopreserved.

The immunoSEQ multiplex PCR assay was used to generate TCR libraries, with TCR-beta and/or TCR-alpha/delta assays applied to each sample. The amplified TCR libraries were sequenced using the Illumina high-throughput platform. The source study handled its data this way. Clustering and dimensionality reduction were performed using pairwise TCRdist distances among GMM-specific receptors from ex vivo sorted or in vitro expanded T cells. Each clinical repertoire was scored by mean NN-distance, the average TCRdist to the nearest 10% of tetramer-positive reference sequences. To compute GEM TCR motif frequency, the fraction of unique TCRs matching known GEM sequences by V/J usage and CDR3 length was calculated. Active tuberculosis was classified by linear discriminant analysis with leave-one-out cross-validation, implemented in scikit-learn. Drawn from immuneACCESS, this table holds only the in-frame rearrangements with V and J called that TCRdb kept. Clones are partly lost; checked studies trace under half to an unresolved V gene and leave the rest unexplained. The V and J calls and clone size were taken over from that table, and D and trimming were inferred from the DNA. For this sample the table gives 40,000 to 45,000 clones, of which about 94% were detected only once. The ten largest clones capture about 2% of the sample.

Sequencing was done on a sample of PBMCs. The TCR comes from a donor aged 10 to 29 with latent tuberculosis or without tuberculosis infection. Some clones in this sample may be carry-over from other donors' samples. The rearrangement combines TRBV19 with TRBJ2-7, with the D gene not clear enough to name. The CDR3 is CASSIESGTYEQYF. Here is the DNA: TGTGCCAGTAGTATAGAGTCCGGTACCTACGAGCAGTACTTC.